This T cell receptor beta chain is from a study of T cell responses to AZD1222 COVID-19 vaccine. The assay was immunoSEQ multiplex PCR, and TCRdb's table has in-frame clones only and misses some. The sample carries under 200,000 clones, 91% recorded once. Germline lookup yields CDR1 LGHDT and CDR2 YNNKEL (reference sequence). V shed 11 bases, J shed 8 bases, and the junction held 3 bases outside the gene matches. CDR3 length: 12 residues. Study results and limitations: Receipt of two AZD1222 doses was followed by a rise in Spike-specific TCR breadth and depth. Reports say nearly half of spike-specific TCRs go after unmutated variant regions. Repertoire sampling occurred only after the peak T cell response. Mapped onto spike, vaccine-associated CD4 TCRs spanned it and were dominant at 160-218 and 743-854.

Notes on this clone: The antigen remains undetermined.

The clonotype comes from an adult in good health. This chain joins TRBV3-1 (or the pseudogene TRBV3-2) and TRBJ1-6, with 10 bases identical to TRBD1. Sequenced material: peripheral blood, taken on day 0 of AZD1222 vaccination. The CDR3 region is CAAGTGDSPLHF. CDR3 bases: TGTGCCGCCGGGACAGGGGATTCACCCCTCCACTTT.